The source of this TCR beta chain is a study of T-cell memory formation after mild COVID-19. With respect to this clonotype: The antigen remains unidentified.

TCRdb analysed the 5' RACE reads with MiXCR anew, one entry per CDR3 protein. This table holds roughly 340,000 distinct CDR3 sequences, approximately 22% found once. CDR3 size: 15 residues. V was pared by 1 base and J by 4 bases, with 13 bases between. Per the germline V gene, CDR1 is LGHNA and CDR2 is YSLEER. Study results and limitations: The pre-infection memory compartment contained some responding clones, suggesting cross-reactive memory joined. Contracting clones localized mainly to CM and EM when CD4+ and mainly to EMRA when CD8+.

This receptor was taken from a man in his late teens or twenties who had mild COVID-19 (a few samples of this study predate the infection). Cell type and time point are not known. J is TRBJ1-2 and V is TRBV4-3; D is undetermined. Sequencing input: PBMCs or a T cell subset sorted from them (not recorded which). The DNA for the CDR3 is TGCGCCAGCAGCCAAGGAGTACAAGGTCTCTATGGCTACACCTTC. Translating it yields CASSQGVQGLYGYTF.